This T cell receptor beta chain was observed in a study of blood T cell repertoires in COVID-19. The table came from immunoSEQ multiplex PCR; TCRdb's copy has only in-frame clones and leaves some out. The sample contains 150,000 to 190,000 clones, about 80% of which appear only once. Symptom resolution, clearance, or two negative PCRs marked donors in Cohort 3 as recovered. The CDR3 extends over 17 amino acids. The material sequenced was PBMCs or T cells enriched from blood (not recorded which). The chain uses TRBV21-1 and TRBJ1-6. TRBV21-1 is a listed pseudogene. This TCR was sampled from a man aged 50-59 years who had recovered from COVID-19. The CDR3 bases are TGTGCCAGCAGCAAAGTCCTGGGGAGCTCCTATAATTCACCCCTCCACTTT. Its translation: CASSKVLGSSYNSPLHF.